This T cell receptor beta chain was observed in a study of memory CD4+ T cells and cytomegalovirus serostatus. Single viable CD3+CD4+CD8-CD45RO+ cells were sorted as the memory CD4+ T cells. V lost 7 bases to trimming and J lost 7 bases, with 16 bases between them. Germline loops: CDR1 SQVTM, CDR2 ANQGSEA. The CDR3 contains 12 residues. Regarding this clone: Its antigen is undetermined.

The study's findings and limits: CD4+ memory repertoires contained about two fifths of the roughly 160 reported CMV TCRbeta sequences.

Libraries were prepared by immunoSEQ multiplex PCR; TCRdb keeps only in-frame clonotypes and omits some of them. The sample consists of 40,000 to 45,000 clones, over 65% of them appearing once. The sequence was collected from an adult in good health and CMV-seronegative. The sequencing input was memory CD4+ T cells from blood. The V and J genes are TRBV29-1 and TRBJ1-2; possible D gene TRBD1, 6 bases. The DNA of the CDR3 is TGCAGCGCCCAACAGGGACCCGGTGGCTACACCTTC. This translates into CSAQQGPGGYTF.